What follows describes a single TCR beta chain. The antigen remains undetermined. The germline CDR1 and CDR2 sequences are SGDLS and YYNGEE. CDR3 length: 15 amino acids. V was clipped by 4 bases and J by 4 bases, with 18 bases between them. This specimen belongs to a study of OX40 agonist ivuxolimab in advanced cancers. About the research overall: Patients in dose escalation had liver, melanoma, kidney or head and neck cancers. With a range of about 23 to 90, age averaged about 59 years, and around 83% were male. Study observations and caveats: Doses of 0.1 to 3.0 mg/kg were accompanied by clonal expansion of CD4+ and CD8+ blood T cells by week 6.

Data came from immunoSEQ multiplex PCR; TCRdb stores just in-frame clones and leaves some out. The table shows around 84,000 clones, with around 90% occurring only once. V is TRBV9 and J is TRBJ2-7, with D tentatively TRBD1 or TRBD2 (5 bases each). This material consisted of CD4+ or CD8+ T cells sorted from blood, taken in a trial of the OX40 agonist ivuxolimab. The sequence was collected from an adult with an advanced solid tumor such as melanoma, head and neck, liver or kidney cancer. DNA for the CDR3: TGTGCCAGCAGCACTCTCCCGGGACCAGCATACGAGCAGTACTTC. This codes for CASSTLPGPAYEQYF.